Below are 25 T cell receptor beta chains sequenced from a single sample in a study of CD8 T cells in Susac syndrome. Random-hexamer reverse transcription was applied to roughly 0.5 to 1 ug RNA. TCRdb passed the immunoSEQ multiplex PCR reads through MiXCR, listing each CDR3 protein once. The profile covers around 190,000 distinct CDR3 sequences, with 85% to 95% appearing a single time and approximately 0.1% taken by the ten largest. Sequencing was performed on CD4+ T cells from PBMCs. Source of these receptors: a human donor in good health.

The V and J genes are TRBV29-1 and TRBJ2-6; D call uncertain. The V gene lost 6 bases and the J gene lost 2 bases, with 8 bases spanning the gap. This CDR3 is built from 13 residues. The germline gives CDR1 SQVTM, CDR2 ANQGSEA. CDR3 DNA sequence: TGCAGCGTCGGTCGGACTGGGGCCAACGTCCTGACTTTC. As protein: CSVGRTGANVLTF.

The V gene is TRBV7-9, the J gene TRBJ2-4, with 10 bases aligning to TRBD1. V shed 5 bases, J shed 8 bases, and the junction held 9 bases outside the gene matches. The CDR3 consists of 15 residues. CDR1 is SEHNR, CDR2 FQNEAQ, per germline (reference sequence). The CDR3 reads CASSRFGTGADIQYF. CDR3 DNA: TGTGCCAGCAGCCGCTTCGGGACAGGGGCGGACATTCAGTACTTC.

The chain carries TRBV12-3 or TRBV12-4 and TRBJ1-5; 7 positions match TRBD1. Trimming removed 6 bases from V and 1 base from J; junction bases left unmatched: 6. This CDR3 comprises 15 residues. The CDR3 bases are TGTGCCAGCAGCCGACAGGGAGGGAGCAATCAGCCCCAGCATTTT. Encoded protein: CASSRQGGSNQPQHF.

This rearrangement joins TRBV20-1 to TRBJ1-5, with D possibly matching TRBD1 (6 bases). Trimming cost V 2 bases and J 4 bases, with 15 bases left between them. Looked up from germline, CDR1 is DFQATT and CDR2 is SNEGSKA (reference sequence). The CDR3 spans 15 residues. The CDR3 DNA sequence: TGCAGTGCTAGACGAGGGACAACCCCAAATCAGCCCCAGCATTTT. Residues: CSARRGTTPNQPQHF.

The chain links TRBV10-3 to TRBJ1-2, with D possibly TRBD1 on 6 matching bases. Germline V gives CDR1 ENHRY, CDR2 SYGVKD. This CDR3 is built from 13 residues. V lost 3 bases and J lost 6, with 11 bases in between. The CDR3 sequence: CAISDRRTDGYTF. CDR3 DNA sequence: TGTGCCATCAGTGATCGAAGGACAGATGGCTACACCTTC.

The chain couples TRBV30 to TRBJ2-7, with D possibly being TRBD2 (5 bases). The CDR3 has 12 residues. Looked up from germline, CDR1 is GTSNPN and CDR2 is SVGIG (reference sequence). V was cut by 0 bases and J by 7 bases, with 10 bases left in between. The CDR3 DNA is TGTGCCTGGAGTGTAGGAGGTCAGGAGCAGTACGTC. Translation: CAWSVGGQEQYV.

The V and J genes are TRBV5-4 and TRBJ2-2; D is unresolved. Per the germline V gene, CDR1 is SGHNT and CDR2 is YYREEE (reference sequence). Trimming stripped 4 bases from V and 8 bases from J, with 6 bases between. The CDR3 spans 11 residues. The CDR3 is CASSRQGELFF. The CDR3 DNA is TGTGCCAGCAGCCGACAAGGGGAGCTGTTTTTT.

The rearrangement joins TRBV20-1 to TRBJ2-5; unclear D gene. CDR1 and CDR2 (germline): DFQATT, SNEGSKA (reference sequence). Between the trimmed V and J ends, which lost 2 bases and 5 bases, there was a span of 12 bases. The CDR3 contains 13 residues. CDR3 DNA sequence: TGCAGTGCTAGACTAGTTCATTTGGAGACCCAGTACTTC. It codes for CSARLVHLETQYF.

The V call is TRBV28, the J call TRBJ2-7, with D unclear. CDR1 and CDR2 from the germline V gene are MDHEN and SYDVKM. The CDR3 is made up of 15 amino acids. Trimming removed 5 bases from V and 0 bases from J, with 14 bases in between. The CDR3 protein is CASSPGSWSSYEQYV. In DNA, the CDR3 is TGTGCCAGCAGTCCCGGGTCTTGGAGCTCCTACGAGCAGTACGTC.

CDR3 sequence: CASSAPLLAGASNEQFF. The CDR3 DNA reads TGTGCCAGCAGCGCCCCACTACTAGCGGGAGCTAGCAATGAGCAGTTCTTC. The chain employs TRBV28 and TRBJ2-1, with 11 bases lining up with TRBD2. CDR3 length: 17 residues. The ends lost 6 bases at V and 6 bases at J; junction bases unmatched: 13. Germline loops: CDR1 MDHEN, CDR2 SYDVKM.

The rearrangement links TRBV14 to TRBJ2-1; TRBD1 aligns across 8 bases. The CDR3 runs to 16 residues. Germline-derived CDR1 and CDR2 are SGHDN and FVKESK. The junction had 11 bases not matched to a gene; V was cut back by 5 bases and J by 5 bases. The CDR3 DNA reads TGTGCCAGCAGCAGGGGACCGGGACAGGTTGACAATGAGCAGTTCTTC. Protein product: CASSRGPGQVDNEQFF.

This rearrangement joins TRBV5-6 to TRBJ1-2, with D unresolved. The CDR3 covers 14 residues. Germline V gene data show CDR1 as SGHDT and CDR2 as YYEEEE. V was pared by 4 bases and J by 5 bases, with 15 bases between. CDR3 nucleotide sequence: TGTGCCAGCAGCCTAATGCGGACGGATTATGGCTACACCTTC. Encoded protein: CASSLMRTDYGYTF.

This chain joins TRBV12-3 or TRBV12-4 and TRBJ2-3; 7 positions agree with TRBD1. V lost 8 bases and J lost 4; bases outside the gene matches: 6. The CDR3 totals 13 residues. This CDR3 is CASGHRGADTQYF. Written as DNA, the CDR3 is TGTGCCAGCGGCCACAGGGGCGCAGATACGCAGTATTTT.

The chain combines TRBV3-1 with TRBJ2-1; D unresolved. The germline V and J ends were trimmed by 0 bases and 4 bases, with 4 bases remaining between them. Looked up from germline, CDR1 is LGHDT and CDR2 is YNNKEL (reference sequence). The CDR3 runs to 13 residues. In DNA form, the CDR3 reads TGTGCCAGCAGCCAAGATCGTTACAATGAGCAGTTCTTC. This encodes CASSQDRYNEQFF.

The chain has TRBV28 and TRBJ2-6; TRBD1 is a possible D gene (5 bases). Germline V lookup: CDR1 MDHEN, CDR2 SYDVKM. V lost 5 bases and J 4 bases, leaving 18 bases between the germline ends. The CDR3 covers 17 residues. This chain's CDR3 is CASSVLRVADGANVLTF. The CDR3 DNA reads as TGTGCCAGCAGTGTTCTCAGGGTGGCGGACGGGGCCAACGTCCTGACTTTC.

J is TRBJ1-2 and V is TRBV15; TRBD1 agrees at 8 bases. The CDR3 is made up of 13 amino acids. Germline CDR1 LNHNV, CDR2 YYDKDF (reference sequence). Trimming took 6 bases from V and 4 from J; bases not matched to a gene: 4. The CDR3 coding sequence is TGTGCCACCAGTCCCGACAGGGGCTATGGCTACACCTTC. This encodes CATSPDRGYGYTF. The complete variable domain, with remaining parts taken from reference TRBV15 and TRBJ1-2, reads DAMVIQNPRYQVTQFGKPVTLSCSQTLNHNVMYWYQQKSSQAPKLLFHYYDKDFNNEADTPDNFQSRRPNTSFCFLDIRSPGLGDTAMYLCATSPDRGYGYTFGSGTRLTVV.

This rearrangement joins TRBV12-3 or TRBV12-4 to TRBJ2-5; 12 bases agree with TRBD2. The junction had 10 bases not matched to a gene; V was cut back by 5 bases and J by 6 bases. This CDR3 is built from 16 residues. The CDR3 protein is CASSALAGGFTKTQYF. In nucleotides, the CDR3 is TGTGCCAGCAGTGCTCTAGCGGGAGGGTTTACAAAGACCCAGTACTTC.

Here the CDR3 reads CASSFGGTIYEQYF. Written as DNA, the CDR3 is TGTGCCAGCAGTTTCGGCGGTACAATCTACGAGCAGTACTTC. The chain recombines TRBV12-3 or TRBV12-4 with TRBJ2-7; no firm D call. There are 14 residues in the CDR3. V lost 3 bases and J 3 bases, leaving 12 bases between the germline ends.

The rearrangement joins TRBV6-5 to TRBJ2-1; the D gene is possibly TRBD2 (6 bases). Germline CDR1 reads MNHEY; CDR2 reads SVGAGI. This CDR3 has 12 amino acids. Trimming stripped 6 bases from V and 15 bases from J, with 18 bases between. This CDR3 reads CASSDGGYSRFF. As DNA, the CDR3 is TGTGCCAGCAGCGACGGAGGGTACTCGCGGTTCTTC.

This chain connects TRBV30 to TRBJ1-2; no reliable D call. The CDR3 extends over 11 amino acids. Germline loops: CDR1 GTSNPN, CDR2 SVGIG (reference sequence). V lost 1 base, J lost 8 bases, and 8 bases lay in between. The DNA for the CDR3 is TGTGCCTGGAGTGCGGGAGTCGGCTACACCTTC. Its protein is CAWSAGVGYTF.

The chain employs TRBV3-1 and TRBJ2-3, with 10 bases that match TRBD2. The CDR3 sequence is 16 residues long. With V trimmed by 4 bases and J by 4 bases, 8 bases remained unmatched. In germline, CDR1 is LGHDT, CDR2 YNNKEL (reference sequence). CDR3 amino acids: CASSPSIAGGADTQYF. The CDR3 DNA is TGTGCCAGCAGCCCAAGTATAGCGGGAGGCGCAGATACGCAGTATTTT.

The chain couples TRBV14 to TRBJ1-1; D gene uncertain. V lost 1 base, J lost 7 bases, and 13 bases lay in between. Germline assignment: CDR1 SGHDN and CDR2 FVKESK. This CDR3 spans 14 amino acids. CDR3 sequence: CASSQASFALEAFF. DNA of the CDR3: TGTGCCAGCAGCCAAGCAAGCTTCGCGCTTGAAGCTTTCTTT.

The CDR3 coding sequence is TGTGCCAGCAGTGGAGCGAGGGGACTAGCGGGAGGGACTCAAGAGACCCAGTACTTC. As protein: CASSGARGLAGGTQETQYF. The chain is built from TRBV27 and TRBJ2-5; 16 bases map to TRBD2. Germline assignment: CDR1 MNHEY and CDR2 SMNVEV (reference sequence). CDR3 length: 19 residues. V shed 5 bases and J 2 bases; nucleotides not matched to a gene: 11.

This chain links TRBV27 with TRBJ2-2, with D perhaps being TRBD1 or TRBD2 (5 bases each). The CDR3 totals 14 residues. Germline assignment: CDR1 MNHEY and CDR2 SMNVEV (reference sequence). V lost 2 bases and J 4 bases, leaving 8 bases between the germline ends. The CDR3 spells CASSLGGITGELFF. The CDR3 bases are TGTGCCAGCAGTTTAGGGGGTATCACCGGGGAGCTGTTTTTT.

The V call is TRBV9, the J call TRBJ2-7; perhaps TRBD1 as D (5 bases). The V end lost 3 bases, the J end lost 6 bases, and 13 bases lay between the germline ends. The CDR3 runs to 13 residues. Germline values: CDR1 SGDLS, CDR2 YYNGEE. Here the CDR3 DNA reads TGTGCCAGCAGCGGGCCCAGGGAAACCGAGCAGTACGTC. This encodes CASSGPRETEQYV.